The clone carrying this TCR beta chain was seen ten or more times. This specimen belongs to a study of T cells after yellow fever vaccination. CDR3 size: 12 residues. Trimming took off 3 bases at V and 5 bases at J, with 7 bases between the two ends. CDR1 is SSHAT, CDR2 FNYEAQ, per germline (reference sequence). From the 5' RACE reads, TCRdb called clonotypes with MiXCR, one entry per CDR3 protein. The table lists roughly 99,000 distinct CDR3 sequences, 5.8% of them singletons, with about two fifths in the top ten. This receptor was taken from a man in his late teens or twenties who received the YFV17D yellow fever vaccine. This chain uses TRBV7-7 with TRBJ2-5; D possibly uses TRBD1 or TRBD2 (5 bases each). The sample consisted of CD8+ T cells sorted from PBMCs, taken 10 days after the yellow fever booster vaccination. CDR3 region: CASSFEGETQYF. CDR3 DNA sequence: TGTGCCAGCAGCTTCGAGGGGGAGACCCAGTACTTC.